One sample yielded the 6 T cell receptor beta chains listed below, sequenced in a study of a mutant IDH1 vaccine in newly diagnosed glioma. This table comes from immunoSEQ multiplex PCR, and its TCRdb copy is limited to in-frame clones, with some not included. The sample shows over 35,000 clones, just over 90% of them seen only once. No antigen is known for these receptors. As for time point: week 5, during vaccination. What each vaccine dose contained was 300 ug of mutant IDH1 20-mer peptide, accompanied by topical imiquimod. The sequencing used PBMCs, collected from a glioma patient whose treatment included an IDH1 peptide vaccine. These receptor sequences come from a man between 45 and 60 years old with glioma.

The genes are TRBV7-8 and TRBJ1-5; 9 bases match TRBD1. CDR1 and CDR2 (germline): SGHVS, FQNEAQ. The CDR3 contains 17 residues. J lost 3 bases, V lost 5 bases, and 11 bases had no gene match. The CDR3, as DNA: TGTGCCAGCAGCGGAAGGACAGGGGCCTATGACAATCAGCCCCAGCATTTT. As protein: CASSGRTGAYDNQPQHF.

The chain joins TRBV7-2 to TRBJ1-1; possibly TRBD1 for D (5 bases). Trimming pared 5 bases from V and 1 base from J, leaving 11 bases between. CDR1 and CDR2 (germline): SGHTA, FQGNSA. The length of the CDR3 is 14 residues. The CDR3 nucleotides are TGTGCCAGCAGCCTGGTCGGGGGGAACACTGAAGCTTTCTTT. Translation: CASSLVGGNTEAFF.

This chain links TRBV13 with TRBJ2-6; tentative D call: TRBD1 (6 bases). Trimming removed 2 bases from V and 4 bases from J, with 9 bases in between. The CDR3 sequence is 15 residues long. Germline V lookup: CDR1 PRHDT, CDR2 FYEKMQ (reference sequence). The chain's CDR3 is CASSLTGFGANVLTF. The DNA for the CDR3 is TGTGCCAGCAGCTTAACAGGGTTCGGGGCCAACGTCCTGACTTTC.

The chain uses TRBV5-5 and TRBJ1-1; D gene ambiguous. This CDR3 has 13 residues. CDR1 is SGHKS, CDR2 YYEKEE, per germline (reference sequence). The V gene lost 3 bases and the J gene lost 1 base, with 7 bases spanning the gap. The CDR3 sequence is CASSWGRNTEAFF. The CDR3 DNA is TGTGCCAGCAGCTGGGGTCGGAACACTGAAGCTTTCTTT.

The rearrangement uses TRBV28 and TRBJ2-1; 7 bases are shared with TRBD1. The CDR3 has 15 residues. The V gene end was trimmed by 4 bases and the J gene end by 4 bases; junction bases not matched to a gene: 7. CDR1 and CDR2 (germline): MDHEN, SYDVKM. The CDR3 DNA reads TGTGCCAGCAGTTCCAACAGGGGTGGTTACAATGAGCAGTTCTTC. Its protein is CASSSNRGGYNEQFF.

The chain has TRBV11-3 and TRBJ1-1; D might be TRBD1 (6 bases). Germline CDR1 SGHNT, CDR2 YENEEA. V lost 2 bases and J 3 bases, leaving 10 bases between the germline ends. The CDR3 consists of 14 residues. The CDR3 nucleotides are TGTGCCAGCAGCTTATCAAGGGGGGACACTGAAGCTTTCTTT. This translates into CASSLSRGDTEAFF.